These 15 T cell receptor beta chains share one sample of origin, sequenced in a study of blood T cells in healthy people across ages (dated by TCRdb to about 2015). Libraries came from 5' RACE. Instrument on record: Illumina HiSeq 2500. A second PCR of about 6 to 12 cycles was performed with a sample-barcoded 5' primer and a J-beta primer mix. Clones were called with MiXCR by TCRdb after fastp trimmed the public reads at Q25, and only in-frame beta chains were retained. Rows merge per CDR3 protein into single entries with the most common DNA and genes. This sample comprises around 900,000 distinct CDR3 sequences, roughly 50% of them detected only once. About 20% of the sample lies in the top ten. Material: blood. The receptors were gathered from an older woman in good health.

The V and J genes are TRBV7-2 and TRBJ2-3; a weak D match, TRBD2 (5 bases). The V end lost 2 bases, the J end lost 2 bases, and 11 bases lay between the germline ends. Germline-derived CDR1 and CDR2 are SGHTA and FQGNSA. The CDR3 has 15 residues. CDR3 protein: CASSLRIGDTDTQYF. Here the CDR3 DNA reads TGTGCCAGCAGCTTAAGGATCGGGGACACAGATACGCAGTATTTT. The variable domain in full, completed from reference TRBV7-2 and TRBJ2-3, reads GAGVSQSPSNKVTEKGKDVELRCDPISGHTALYWYRQSLGQGLEFLIYFQGNSAPDKSGLPSDRFSAERTGGSVSTLTIQRTQQEDSAVYLCASSLRIGDTDTQYFGPGTRLTVL.

Concerning this clonotype itself: At one of its ends the junction is not consistent with the germline gene, which may arise from a read error. The rearrangement links TRBV2 to TRBJ2-2, with unresolved D. This CDR3 has 12 amino acids. Germline CDR1 SNHLY, CDR2 FYNNEI. Here the CDR3 reads CASGDVAGELFF. The CDR3 DNA is TGTGCCAGCGGTGACGTGGCCGGGGAGCTGTTTTTT.

V gene TRBV7-2 combines with J gene TRBJ2-4, with a possible D match to TRBD2 (5 bases). The J call may be incorrect, as the DNA end agrees better with TRBJ2-7. This CDR3 spans 17 amino acids. Germline values: CDR1 SGHTA, CDR2 FQGNSA. The CDR3 here is CASSFTYSGADPYEQYF. For the CDR3, the DNA is TGTGCCAGCAGCTTTACGTACTCCGGAGCGGACCCTTACGAGCAGTACTTC.

The chain is built from TRBV25-1 and TRBJ2-3, with 8 bases aligning to TRBD2. The length of the CDR3 is 15 residues. Germline V gene lookup returns CDR1 MGHDK and CDR2 SYGVNS. J was trimmed by 3 bases and V by 2 bases; bases with no gene match: 4. The CDR3: CASSEHSGETDTQYF. The CDR3 nucleotides are TGTGCCAGCAGTGAACATAGCGGGGAAACAGATACGCAGTATTTT. The entire variable domain, with the rest obtained from reference TRBV25-1 and TRBJ2-3, is as follows: EADIYQTPRYLVIGTGKKITLECSQTMGHDKMYWYQQDPGMELHLIHYSYGVNSTEKGDLSSESTVSRIRTEHFPLTLESARPSHTSQYLCASSEHSGETDTQYFGPGTRLTVL.

The chain combines TRBV2 with TRBJ1-4; no firm D call. Per the germline V gene, CDR1 is SNHLY and CDR2 is FYNNEI. The CDR3 runs 13 residues. V gave up 6 bases and J gave up 6 bases, with 11 bases separating them. CDR3 nucleotides: TGTGCCAGCAGAGTACAGCGCGATGAAAAACTGTTTTTT. Translation: CASRVQRDEKLFF.

This clonotype was recorded a few times. The chain employs TRBV12-3 or TRBV12-4 and TRBJ1-6; D may be TRBD1 (5 bases). CDR3 length: 13 residues. Trimming took off 6 bases at V and 6 bases at J, with 9 bases between the two ends. The CDR3 DNA follows: TGTGCCAGCAGCCGACAGAGTAATTCACCCCTCCACTTT. It specifies CASSRQSNSPLHF.

This clonotype appeared a single time. The chain joins TRBV15 to TRBJ2-5; D tentatively reads TRBD1 or TRBD2 (5 bases each). CDR3 length: 15 amino acids. Germline CDR1 reads LNHNV; CDR2 reads YYDKDF (reference sequence). Trimming cost V 0 bases and J 5 bases, with 13 bases left between them. The CDR3 loop reads CATSREGEAWETQYF. The CDR3 nucleotides are TGTGCCACCAGCAGAGAGGGGGAAGCCTGGGAGACCCAGTACTTC. The whole variable domain, remainder taken from reference TRBV15 and TRBJ2-5, is DAMVIQNPRYQVTQFGKPVTLSCSQTLNHNVMYWYQQKSSQAPKLLFHYYDKDFNNEADTPDNFQSRRPNTSFCFLDIRSPGLGDTAMYLCATSREGEAWETQYFGPGTRLLVL.

The chain carries TRBV7-9 and TRBJ2-7; 9 bases align to TRBD2. Germline assignment: CDR1 SEHNR and CDR2 FQNEAQ (reference sequence). Trimming at V came to 0 bases and at J to 4 bases, leaving 4 bases not matched to a gene. The CDR3 is 15 residues long. CDR3: CASSLALAGKYEQYF. The CDR3, as DNA: TGTGCCAGCAGCTTAGCGCTAGCGGGGAAATACGAGCAGTACTTC. Combining the CDR3 with reference TRBV7-9 and TRBJ2-7 gives the whole variable domain DTGVSQNPRHKITKRGQNVTFRCDPISEHNRLYWYRQTLGQGPEFLTYFQNEAQLEKSRLLSDRFSAERPKGSFSTLEIQRTEQGDSAMYLCASSLALAGKYEQYFGPGTRLTVT.

The table lists this clonotype with a few counts. This chain uses TRBV29-1 with TRBJ2-5; the D gene is possibly TRBD1 (5 bases). The V and J ends lost 3 bases and 4 bases respectively, with 12 bases between them. The V gene's germline CDR1 is SQVTM and CDR2 ANQGSEA. This CDR3 is 13 amino acids long. The CDR3 loop reads CSVDRAGRETQYF. CDR3 in DNA: TGCAGCGTTGATCGGGCAGGGCGAGAGACCCAGTACTTC.

The chain is built from TRBV27 and TRBJ2-7; possible D gene TRBD1, 6 bases. Germline values: CDR1 MNHEY, CDR2 SMNVEV (reference sequence). The germline V and J ends were trimmed by 0 bases and 3 bases, with 15 bases remaining between them. The CDR3 loop spans 16 amino acids. CDR3 amino acids: CASSLSTAGVDYEQYF. For the CDR3, the DNA is TGTGCCAGCAGTTTATCGACCGCAGGGGTAGACTACGAGCAGTACTTC.

Ten or more counts support this clonotype. The rearrangement links TRBV6-6 to TRBJ2-7; the D call may be TRBD1 or TRBD2 (6 bases each). V lost 10 bases, J lost 2 bases, and 18 bases lay in between. CDR1 is MNHNY, CDR2 SVGAGI, per germline (reference sequence). The CDR3 is 14 amino acids. The chain's CDR3 is CATEGGQPTYEQYF. As DNA, the CDR3 is TGTGCCACCGAGGGGGGTCAGCCCACCTACGAGCAGTACTTC.

This clonotype was recorded once. The chain employs TRBV21-1 and TRBJ2-7; TRBD1 was called by the table and not checked on the DNA. TRBV21-1 is a pseudogene segment. The CDR3 length is 16 residues. CDR3: CASSTPGTGICYEQYF. The CDR3 bases are TGTGCCAGCAGCACCCCCGGGACAGGGATTTGCTACGAGCAGTACTTC.

This clonotype appeared a few times. The V gene is TRBV6-6, the J gene TRBJ1-1; D is uncertain. The V end lost 5 bases, the J end lost 1 base, and 8 bases lay between the germline ends. This CDR3 is built from 13 residues. Germline CDR1 MNHNY, CDR2 SVGAGI (reference sequence). DNA of the CDR3: TGTGCCAGCAGTGCCGGACGGAACACTGAAGCTTTCTTT. Protein: CASSAGRNTEAFF.

This chain's CDR3 is CASSFLGGEPQHF. The CDR3 bases are TGTGCCAGCAGTTTTCTAGGGGGAGAGCCCCAGCATTTT. The chain carries TRBV27 and TRBJ1-5; a possible D gene is TRBD1 (6 bases). This CDR3 has 13 residues. Germline values: CDR1 MNHEY, CDR2 SMNVEV (reference sequence). With 3 bases removed from V and 8 bases from J, the gap between germline ends came to 11 bases.

This clonotype was observed a few times. V and J are TRBV28 and TRBJ1-2, with unresolved D. Trimming stripped 2 bases from V and 7 bases from J, with 17 bases between. The V gene's germline CDR1 is MDHEN and CDR2 SYDVKM. The CDR3 consists of 15 residues. The CDR3 region has the DNA TGTGCCAGCAGTTTAGTACCGGGAGCTTATGGTGGCTACACCTTC. The encoded protein is CASSLVPGAYGGYTF.